The present entry profiles one T cell receptor (beta chain) with its context. The entry originates in a study of blood T cells in healthy people across ages. Extracted total RNA amounted to at least 5.5 micrograms for each sample. Sample-barcoded 5' priming and a J-beta primer mix drove a second PCR of about 6 to 12 cycles. TCRdb independently ran MiXCR on the 5' RACE reads; one entry per CDR3 protein. The sample shows 1.2 million to 1.5 million distinct CDR3 sequences, about 43% of them seen only once. CDR3 length: 13 amino acids. Germline V lookup: CDR1 SGHDN, CDR2 FVKESK. Trimming took 7 bases from V and 1 from J, leaving 10 bases between them.

The rearrangement uses TRBV14 and TRBJ1-1; D call uncertain. The sequenced material came from blood. The clonotype originates from a woman younger than 30 in good health. The CDR3 region has the DNA TGTGCCAGCAACGCCGGGAGGAACACTGAAGCTTTCTTT. As protein: CASNAGRNTEAFF.